One sample yielded the 25 T cell receptor beta chains listed below, sequenced in a study of T cells in Graves' hyperthyroidism and ophthalmopathy. It was RNA transcripts that yielded the amplified TCR beta CDR3 regions. The primer set for the first-round RT-PCR of the TCR CDR3 was HTBI. TCRdb fed the multiplex PCR reads into MiXCR, producing one record per CDR3 protein. The profile shows about 290,000 distinct CDR3 sequences, approximately 19% of them singletons. Specimen: blood. The receptors originated from a man in his forties or fifties with Graves' ophthalmopathy.

The chain combines TRBV9 with TRBJ2-1; D ambiguous. Germline V gives CDR1 SGDLS, CDR2 YYNGEE. The germline V and J ends were trimmed by 0 bases and 8 bases, with 18 bases remaining between them. The CDR3 covers 16 residues. The CDR3 sequence: CASSVVDHQLTDEQFF. In DNA, the CDR3 is TGTGCCAGCAGCGTAGTGGACCACCAGCTTACGGATGAGCAGTTCTTC.

This clonotype was seen more than once but under ten times. The genes are TRBV30 and TRBJ2-1; D remains ambiguous. The germline V and J ends were trimmed by 3 bases and 3 bases, with 12 bases remaining between them. There are 14 residues in the CDR3. Germline values: CDR1 GTSNPN, CDR2 SVGIG (reference sequence). CDR3 residues: CAWSGLRLYNEQFF. CDR3 bases: TGTGCCTGGAGCGGCCTCCGACTCTACAATGAGCAGTTCTTC.

The chain joins TRBV9 to TRBJ2-2, with no clear D. CDR1 SGDLS and CDR2 YYNGEE come from the germline V gene. This CDR3 comprises 13 residues. V was trimmed by 3 bases and J by 9 bases, leaving 12 bases between them. The CDR3 region is CASSADDDWELFF. The CDR3 bases are TGTGCCAGCAGCGCTGACGACGATTGGGAGCTGTTTTTT.

In this sample, this clonotype turned up a few times. The chain couples TRBV5-1 to TRBJ1-1; 9 bases map to TRBD1. The J segment lost 3 bases and the V segment lost 1 base, leaving 4 bases of the junction unmatched. CDR3 length: 15 amino acids. The V gene's germline CDR1 is SGHRS and CDR2 YFSETQ. This CDR3 is CASSLWGQGDTEAFF. CDR3 bases: TGCGCCAGCAGCTTGTGGGGACAGGGTGACACTGAAGCTTTCTTT.

This clonotype appeared many times. This chain connects TRBV3-1 to TRBJ1-1; TRBD1 agrees at 7 bases. The germline V gene encodes CDR1 LGHDT and CDR2 YNNKEL (reference sequence). This CDR3 is built from 15 residues. With V trimmed by 4 bases and J by 5 bases, 10 bases remained unmatched. In DNA form, the CDR3 reads TGTGCCAGCAGCCCACTGAACAGGGGAGGGACTGAAGCTTTCTTT. This codes for CASSPLNRGGTEAFF.

This clonotype was observed at least ten times. CDR3 in amino acids: CASSPLSTDTQYF. For the CDR3, the DNA is TGTGCCAGCAGCCCTTTAAGCACAGATACGCAGTATTTT. The V call is TRBV7-9, the J call TRBJ2-3, with D hard to call. Trimming took 5 bases from V and 0 from J, leaving 6 bases between them. Germline loops: CDR1 SEHNR, CDR2 FQNEAQ (reference sequence). This CDR3 comprises 13 residues.

V is TRBV28 and J is TRBJ1-5; 8 nucleotides align to TRBD1. This CDR3 is 13 amino acids long. After removal of 8 bases from V and 4 bases from J, the junction contained 4 bases not matched to a gene. CDR1 and CDR2 (germline): MDHEN, SYDVKM. CDR3 sequence (DNA): TGTGCCAGCCTCGGACAGGGTAATCAGCCCCAGCATTTT. This sequence encodes CASLGQGNQPQHF.

This clonotype was seen many times. The rearrangement links TRBV6-2 or TRBV6-3 to TRBJ2-1; D is uncertain. This CDR3 comprises 15 residues. V shed 3 bases and J shed 4 bases, with 13 bases lying between them. CDR1 and CDR2 from the germline V gene are MNHEY and SVGEGT. The CDR3: CASSYTPTLYNEQFF. CDR3 coding DNA: TGTGCCAGCAGTTATACCCCGACCCTTTACAATGAGCAGTTCTTC.

The chain is built from TRBV12-3 or TRBV12-4 and TRBJ2-1; D perhaps matches TRBD1 (5 bases). This CDR3 is built from 14 residues. With 7 bases removed from V and 6 bases from J, the gap between germline ends came to 16 bases. CDR3: CASMADPGLNEQFF. DNA of the CDR3: TGTGCCAGCATGGCAGACCCAGGGCTCAATGAGCAGTTCTTC.

This clonotype was seen repeatedly, ten times or more. The CDR3 loop reads CASSQEAGQVMDTQYF. The CDR3 DNA reads as TGTGCCAGCAGCCAAGAAGCGGGACAGGTTATGGATACGCAGTATTTT. The V call is TRBV14, the J call TRBJ2-3, with D tentatively TRBD1 (8 bases). V was shortened by 0 bases and J by 6 bases, with 16 bases between the two germline ends. The CDR3 has 16 amino acids. Germline V gene lookup returns CDR1 SGHDN and CDR2 FVKESK.

This clonotype was observed a handful of times. This chain links TRBV7-2 with TRBJ2-7; the D gene is possibly TRBD1 (5 bases). Trimming took 5 bases from V and 2 from J, leaving 16 bases between them. CDR1 SGHTA and CDR2 FQGNSA come from the germline V gene. The CDR3 consists of 15 residues. This CDR3 reads CASSPHPGSTYEQYF. As DNA, the CDR3 is TGTGCCAGCAGCCCCCACCCAGGGTCAACCTACGAGCAGTACTTC.

This clonotype was seen at least ten times. This chain links TRBV3-1 with TRBJ2-5; D remains ambiguous. This CDR3 is built from 14 residues. Deletions cut 4 bases from V and 1 base from J, with 10 bases between. Germline V CDR1 and CDR2: LGHDT, YNNKEL (reference sequence). The CDR3 DNA reads TGTGCCAGCAGCCTTAGAGTAGTCCAAGAGACCCAGTACTTC. Translating it yields CASSLRVVQETQYF.

This clonotype was seen a few times. The V gene is TRBV27, the J gene TRBJ2-2; D not resolved. In germline, CDR1 is MNHEY, CDR2 SMNVEV (reference sequence). This CDR3 has 14 amino acids. V was clipped by 7 bases and J by 4 bases, with 13 bases between them. CDR3 region: CASNVNLGTGELFF. The CDR3 region has the DNA TGTGCCAGCAATGTCAACTTGGGCACCGGGGAGCTGTTTTTT.

This clonotype has at least ten counts. V gene TRBV2 combines with J gene TRBJ1-5, with a weak D call TRBD1 (5 bases). The germline V gene has CDR1 SNHLY and CDR2 FYNNEI. Trimming took off 4 bases at V and 4 bases at J, with 8 bases between the two ends. The CDR3 totals 13 residues. The CDR3: CASSGRQNQPQHF. In nucleotides, the CDR3 is TGTGCCAGCAGTGGACGACAGAATCAGCCCCAGCATTTT.

This clonotype came up many times. The gene calls are TRBV3-1 and TRBJ1-6; D not resolved. The CDR3 consists of 14 residues. V lost 2 bases to trimming and J lost 10 bases, with 12 bases between them. Germline V CDR1 and CDR2: LGHDT, YNNKEL (reference sequence). The CDR3 DNA reads TGTGCCAGCAGCCAAAACAACGAGGGATCACCCCTCCACTTT. It yields the protein CASSQNNEGSPLHF.

The J gene is TRBJ2-2, the V gene TRBV7-7, with D perhaps matching TRBD2 (5 bases). Looked up from germline, CDR1 is SSHAT and CDR2 is FNYEAQ (reference sequence). CDR3 length equals 16 residues. For the CDR3, the DNA is TGTGCTAGCGCGCCTCGGGCGACGTCGAACACCGGGGAGCTGTTTTTT. As protein: CASAPRATSNTGELFF.

The V call is TRBV5-1, the J call TRBJ2-1, with TRBD2 identical over 8 bases. Germline CDR1 SGHRS, CDR2 YFSETQ. J was trimmed by 2 bases and V by 2 bases; bases with no gene match: 3. CDR3 size: 15 residues. The CDR3 region has the DNA TGCGCCAGCAGCTTTTATAGCGGGACCTACAATGAGCAGTTCTTC. Its translation: CASSFYSGTYNEQFF. The variable domain in full, completed from reference TRBV5-1 and TRBJ2-1, reads KAGVTQTPRYLIKTRGQQVTLSCSPISGHRSVSWYQQTPGQGLQFLFEYFSETQRNKGNFPGRFSGRQFSNSRSEMNVSTLELGDSALYLCASSFYSGTYNEQFFGPGTRLTVL.

To note about this clonotype: One end of the junction is discordant with germline, which a read error may explain. This chain joins TRBV24-1 and TRBJ2-3; 13 bases fit TRBD2. The CDR3 contains 14 residues. Germline values: CDR1 KGHDR, CDR2 SFDVKD. The CDR3 sequence is CSTSGTSGMDTQYF. CDR3 in DNA: TGTTCCACCAGTGGGACTAGCGGGATGGATACGCAGTATTTT.

There are a few counts of this clonotype. The DNA for the CDR3 is TGTGCCAGCAGTGTCGGGGGGGGGTACTACGAGCAGTACTTC. It is translated as CASSVGGGYYEQYF. The rearrangement joins TRBV2 to TRBJ2-7, with 8 bases lining up with TRBD2. Germline trimming cut 4 bases from V and 3 bases from J; bases unmatched to any gene: 5. The CDR3 is made up of 14 amino acids. Germline V gene sequence: CDR1 SNHLY, CDR2 FYNNEI.

The table lists this clonotype with many counts. Here the CDR3 DNA reads TGTGCCAGCAGGATGATTGGACTAGCGGGAAACACCGGGGAGCTGTTTTTT. Translation: CASRMIGLAGNTGELFF. V usage is TRBV11-2 and J usage is TRBJ2-2; 12 bases align to TRBD2. From germline, CDR1 is SGHAT and CDR2 FQNNGV. The CDR3 contains 17 residues. V shed 6 bases and J 2 bases; nucleotides not matched to a gene: 7.

At least ten counts were recorded for this clonotype. The chain couples TRBV28 to TRBJ2-3; a possible D gene is TRBD2 (6 bases). Germline CDR1 MDHEN, CDR2 SYDVKM. V shed 2 bases and J shed 1 base, with 13 bases lying between them. The CDR3 contains 16 residues. The CDR3 nucleotides are TGTGCCAGCAGTTTACAATCGGAGCGGGGCACAGATACGCAGTATTTT. It is translated as CASSLQSERGTDTQYF.

The genes are TRBV11-2 and TRBJ2-7, with TRBD2 identical over 7 bases. This CDR3 comprises 15 residues. J gave up 3 bases and V 4 bases, and 9 bases lay outside the gene matches. Germline lookup yields CDR1 SGHAT and CDR2 FQNNGV. This CDR3 is CASSSRGEGIYEQYF. CDR3 DNA: TGTGCCAGCAGCTCCCGGGGGGAAGGCATCTACGAGCAGTACTTC.

This clonotype was counted ten times or more. This sequence joins TRBV12-3 or TRBV12-4 and TRBJ2-1; TRBD2 matches at 8 bases. The length of the CDR3 is 14 residues. V gave up 6 bases and J gave up 6 bases; unmatched junction bases: 7. This CDR3 reads CASSITSGANEQFF. The CDR3 DNA is TGTGCCAGCAGCATTACTAGCGGAGCCAATGAGCAGTTCTTC.

Ten or more counts support this clonotype. The rearrangement joins TRBV2 to TRBJ1-1, with TRBD1 as a possible D gene (5 bases). Trimming stripped 6 bases from V and 0 bases from J, with 11 bases between. The CDR3 totals 14 residues. The germline gives CDR1 SNHLY, CDR2 FYNNEI. In nucleotides, the CDR3 is TGTGCCAGCAGCGGTACAGGAATGAACACTGAAGCTTTCTTT. This encodes CASSGTGMNTEAFF.

This clonotype was counted many times. This chain joins TRBV29-1 and TRBJ2-5; TRBD2 might be the D (7 bases). The ends were cut back, 0 bases at V and 5 bases at J, with 16 bases in the middle. The CDR3 is 15 amino acids. Germline loops: CDR1 SQVTM, CDR2 ANQGSEA. The CDR3 nucleotides are TGCAGCGTTGAAGATCTCCTGGGGGGGCGGGAGACCCAGTACTTC. As protein: CSVEDLLGGRETQYF.